A single sample gave rise to the 3 T cell receptor beta chains below, sequenced in a study of cytomegalovirus exposure and HLA in healthy donors. Both 60 Vbeta primers and 13 Jbeta primers went into the PCR. Profiling relied on immunoSEQ multiplex PCR, and the TCRdb table lists in-frame clones only, not all of them. The repertoire holds roughly 70,000 clones, around two thirds seen once, with around 10% in the top ten. Specimen: PBMCs. These receptors originate from a human donor in good health.

The chain has TRBV2 and TRBJ2-2; D gene uncertain. V was shortened by 6 bases and J by 1 base, with 6 bases between the two germline ends. Germline lookup yields CDR1 SNHLY and CDR2 FYNNEI. CDR3 length: 13 amino acids. The CDR3 bases are TGTGCCAGCAGCGAGGAGAACACCGGGGAGCTGTTTTTT. This codes for CASSEENTGELFF.

The chain employs TRBV6-6 and TRBJ2-7; 11 bases agree with TRBD1. CDR1 and CDR2 from the germline V gene are MNHNY and SVGAGI (reference sequence). There are 16 residues in the CDR3. Trimming took 7 bases from V and 4 from J; bases not matched to a gene: 12. CDR3 loop: CASIEARDRGFYEQYF. The CDR3 DNA reads TGTGCCAGCATCGAGGCCCGGGACAGGGGGTTTTACGAGCAGTACTTC.

The V call is TRBV30, the J call TRBJ1-5; 7 nucleotides match TRBD1. With V trimmed by 1 base and J by 6 bases, 3 bases remained unmatched. The CDR3 spans 13 residues. The germline CDR1 and CDR2 sequences are GTSNPN and SVGIG (reference sequence). The CDR3 DNA sequence: TGTGCCTGGAGTGGGACAGGCGGTCAGCCCCAGCATTTT. This sequence encodes CAWSGTGGQPQHF.